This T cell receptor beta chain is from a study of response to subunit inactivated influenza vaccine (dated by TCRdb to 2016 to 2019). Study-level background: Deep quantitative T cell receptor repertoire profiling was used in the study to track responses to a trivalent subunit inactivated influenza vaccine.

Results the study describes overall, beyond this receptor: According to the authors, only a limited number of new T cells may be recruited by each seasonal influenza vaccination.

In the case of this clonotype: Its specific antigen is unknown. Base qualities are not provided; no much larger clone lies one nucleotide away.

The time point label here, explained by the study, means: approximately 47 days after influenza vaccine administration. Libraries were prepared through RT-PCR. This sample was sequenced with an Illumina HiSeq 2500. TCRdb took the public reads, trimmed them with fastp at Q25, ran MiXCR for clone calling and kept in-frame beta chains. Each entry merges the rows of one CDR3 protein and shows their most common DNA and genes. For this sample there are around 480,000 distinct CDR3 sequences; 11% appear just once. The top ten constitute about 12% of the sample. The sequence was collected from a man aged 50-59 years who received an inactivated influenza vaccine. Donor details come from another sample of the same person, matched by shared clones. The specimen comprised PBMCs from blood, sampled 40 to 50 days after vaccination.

The DNA reads as follows: TGTGCCAGCAGACCCGGGACTTGGGGAAGCACAGATACGCAGTATTTT. It is translated as CASRPGTWGSTDTQYF. The chain employs TRBV6-1 and TRBJ2-3; the D segment could be TRBD2, given 6 matching bases. CDR3 length: 16 amino acids, cysteine to phenylalanine. Only CDR3 DNA is held: 48 bases, read in frame from base 1. As encoded in the germline V gene, CDR1 is MNHNS while CDR2 is SASEGT. V and J lose 6 bases and 0 bases, and a span of 16 bases separates them.